This passage covers 8 T cell receptor beta chains from one sample sequenced in a study of blood T cells in healthy people across ages (dated by TCRdb to the mid-2010s). The library was prepared using 5' RACE. This sample was sequenced with an Illumina HiSeq 2500. A second PCR of 7 to 11 cycles was run with a J-beta primer mix and a sample-barcoded 5' primer. The raw public reads went through TCRdb reprocessing: fastp at Q25, MiXCR clone calling, in-frame beta chains kept. CDR3 protein duplicates are merged, each entry listing the most common genes and DNA. The sample has approximately 800,000 distinct CDR3 sequences on record, about 53% of them singletons. The ten largest clones take up around 40% of the sample. Material for sequencing was blood. These receptors all come from an elderly man in good health.

This clonotype was picked up a small number of times. This chain connects TRBV5-1 to TRBJ2-7; 9 nucleotides agree with TRBD2. With V trimmed by 4 bases and J by 4 bases, 12 bases remained unmatched. This CDR3 has 16 amino acids. Germline V gene data show CDR1 as SGHRS and CDR2 as YFSETQ. CDR3 bases: TGCGCCAGCAGCCCCAACCTAGCGGGGTCCTTTTACGAGCAGTACTTC. Amino acids: CASSPNLAGSFYEQYF.

This clonotype was counted only a few times. The CDR3 DNA reads as TGTGCCAGCAGCTCATCCCCCCCTCAACGGGACAGGGGTGGGTACGAGCAGTACTTC. It is translated as CASSSSPPQRDRGGYEQYF. The chain combines TRBV7-6 with TRBJ2-7; 10 bases match TRBD1. The germline CDR1 and CDR2 sequences are SGHVS and FNYEAQ. J gave up 4 bases and V 4 bases, and 19 bases lay outside the gene matches. The CDR3 consists of 19 residues.

The chain combines TRBV11-2 with TRBJ2-5, with 9 positions matching TRBD1. The germline gives CDR1 SGHAT, CDR2 FQNNGV. CDR3 size: 16 residues. J lost 1 base, V lost 5 bases, and 8 bases had no gene match. The CDR3 nucleotides read TGTGCCAGCAGCCCCGGACAGGGGACTACCCAAGAGACCCAGTACTTC. Its protein is CASSPGQGTTQETQYF.

This clonotype was found a few times. The chain uses TRBV20-1 and TRBJ2-5; D not resolved. From germline, CDR1 is DFQATT and CDR2 SNEGSKA (reference sequence). The CDR3 consists of 13 residues. The germline V and J ends were trimmed by 3 bases and 4 bases, with 12 bases remaining between them. CDR3 sequence (DNA): TGCAGTGCTAGTCTTGGATCCCGAGAGACCCAGTACTTC. Its translation is CSASLGSRETQYF.

DNA of the CDR3: TGTGCCAGCACTGAGATAGGTTCCGTTGAGGAGACCCAGTACTTC. Protein product: CASTEIGSVEETQYF. The chain combines TRBV2 with TRBJ2-5; D remains ambiguous. This CDR3 has 15 residues. Per germline, CDR1 SNHLY and CDR2 FYNNEI. V was shortened by 7 bases and J by 5 bases, with 20 bases between the two germline ends.

This rearrangement joins TRBV18 to TRBJ2-7, with D perhaps matching TRBD1 (5 bases). Germline V gene lookup returns CDR1 KGHSH and CDR2 LQKENI. The CDR3 spans 14 residues. The V end lost 3 bases, the J end lost 2 bases, and 11 bases lay between the germline ends. The CDR3: CASSPLPGPYEQYF. CDR3 nucleotide sequence: TGTGCCAGCTCACCCTTGCCAGGGCCCTACGAGCAGTACTTC.

V and J are TRBV27 and TRBJ2-7; TRBD2 is a possible D gene (5 bases). The DNA end is a closer match to TRBJ2-5, so the J assignment may be wrong. The CDR3 covers 13 residues. Germline assignment: CDR1 MNHEY and CDR2 SMNVEV (reference sequence). The CDR3 region is CASSLYRGKTQYF. In DNA, the CDR3 is TGTGCCAGCAGTTTATATCGAGGGAAGACCCAGTACTTC.

The chain has TRBV29-1 and TRBJ1-2; tentatively, D is TRBD1 (5 bases). Trimming shortened V by 6 bases and J by 8 bases, and 10 bases separated the two germline ends. This CDR3 has 10 residues. From germline, CDR1 is SQVTM and CDR2 ANQGSEA. CDR3 sequence (DNA): TGCAGCGTGGCGGGACTGGGCTACACCTTC. Translating gives CSVAGLGYTF.